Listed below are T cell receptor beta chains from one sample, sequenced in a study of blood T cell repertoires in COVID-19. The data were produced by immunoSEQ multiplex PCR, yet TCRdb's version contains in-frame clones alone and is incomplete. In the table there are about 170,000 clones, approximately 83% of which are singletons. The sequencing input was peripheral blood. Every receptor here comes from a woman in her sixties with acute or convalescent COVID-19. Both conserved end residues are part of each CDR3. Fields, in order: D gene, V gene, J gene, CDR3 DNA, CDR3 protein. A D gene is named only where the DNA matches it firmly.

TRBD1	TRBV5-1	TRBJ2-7	TGCGCCAGCAGGTCGACAGGGGAGTCTGAGCAGTACTTC	CASRSTGESEQYF
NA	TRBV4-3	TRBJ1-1	TGCGCCAGCAGCCAAGAGACAGACACTGAAGCTTTCTTT	CASSQETDTEAFF
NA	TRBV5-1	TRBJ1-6	TGCGCCAGCAGCATTGGACACCCGGGCTCCTATAATTCACCCCTCCACTTT	CASSIGHPGSYNSPLHF
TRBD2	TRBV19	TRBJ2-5	TGTGCCAGTAGTATAGTCCCGGGGGGGCCAAAAGAGACCCAGTACTTC	CASSIVPGGPKETQYF
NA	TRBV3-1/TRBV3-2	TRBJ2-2	TGTGCCAGCAGCCAAGATCGGAGAGCAGGGGCCGGGGAGCTGTTTTTT	CASSQDRRAGAGELFF
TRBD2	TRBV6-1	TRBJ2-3	TGTGCCAGCAGTGTGACTAGCGGGGGGGCTAGCACAGATACGCAGTATTTT	CASSVTSGGASTDTQYF
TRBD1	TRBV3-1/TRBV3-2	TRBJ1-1	TGTGCCAGCAGCCAAGATGGGGCAGGGGGAGCTGAAGCTTTCTTT	CASSQDGAGGAEAFF
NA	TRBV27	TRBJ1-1	TGTGCCAGCAGTTTAGGGGGGGGTTTGGACACTGAAGCTTTCTTT	CASSLGGGLDTEAFF
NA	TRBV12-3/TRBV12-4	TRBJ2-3	TGTGCCAGCGAAAGCCATAGCACAGATACGCAGTATTTT	CASESHSTDTQYF
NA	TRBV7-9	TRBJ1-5	TGTGCCAGCAGCTTCTCCGGACAGTTTAATCAGCCCCAGCATTTT	CASSFSGQFNQPQHF
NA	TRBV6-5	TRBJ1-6	TGTGCCAGCAGTCAGCAGGGATCACTCCTCCACTTT	CASSQQGSLLHF
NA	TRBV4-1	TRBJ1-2	TGCGCCAGCAGCCAACCAGGGGCCTCGTTTAACTATGGCTACACCTTC	CASSQPGASFNYGYTF
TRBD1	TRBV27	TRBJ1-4	TGTGCCAGCAGCCGGGAGGGACAGGGGGGTGAAAAACTGTTTTTT	CASSREGQGGEKLFF
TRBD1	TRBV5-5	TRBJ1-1	TGTGCCAGCAGCTTGGAGGGGGCGATCAACACTGAAGCTTTCTTT	CASSLEGAINTEAFF
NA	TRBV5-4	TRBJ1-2	TGTGCCAGCAGCTTGGCCCGGACATCTAACTATGGCTACACCTTC	CASSLARTSNYGYTF
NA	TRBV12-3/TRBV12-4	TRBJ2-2	TGTGCCAGCAGTTTAGTCGGGGCCGGGGAGCTGTTTTTT	CASSLVGAGELFF
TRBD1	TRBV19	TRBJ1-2	TGTGCCAGTACTAATGTCGATGGACAGGGGGCGAAAGGCTACACCTTC	CASTNVDGQGAKGYTF